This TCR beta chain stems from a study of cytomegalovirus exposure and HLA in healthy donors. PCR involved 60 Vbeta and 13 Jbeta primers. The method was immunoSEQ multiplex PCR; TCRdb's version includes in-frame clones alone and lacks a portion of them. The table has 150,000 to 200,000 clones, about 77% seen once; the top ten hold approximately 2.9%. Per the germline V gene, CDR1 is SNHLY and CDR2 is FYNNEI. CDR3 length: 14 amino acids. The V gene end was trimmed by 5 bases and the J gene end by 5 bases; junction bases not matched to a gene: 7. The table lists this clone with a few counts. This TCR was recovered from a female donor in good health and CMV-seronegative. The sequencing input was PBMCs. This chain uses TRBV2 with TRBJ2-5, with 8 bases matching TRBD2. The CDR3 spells CASSKSGRGETQYF. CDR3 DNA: TGTGCCAGCAGTAAAAGCGGGAGAGGTGAGACCCAGTACTTC.